A selection of T cell receptor beta chains follows, all from one sample in a study of identical twins. One entry per CDR3 protein results from TCRdb running MiXCR on the 5' RACE reads. Counted here are 410,000 or so distinct CDR3 sequences, about a fifth occurring once; the ten biggest clones make up roughly 12%. Sequencing was carried out using naive T cells sorted from blood. The receptors derive from a man over 45 in good health. The CDR3 runs from the conserved cysteine through the conserved F or W. A D gene is named only where the DNA matches it firmly. Clone size, where shown, is once, few, many, or a class for clones that have expanded.

j_call,v_call,d_call,clone_size,cdr3_nt,cdr3_aa
TRBJ2-4,TRBV20-1,TRBD2,NA,TGCAGTGCTAGATCTTTAGCGGGTACCGTAATTCAGTACTTC,CSARSLAGTVIQYF
TRBJ2-6,TRBV10-3,NA,many,TGTGCCATCAGTGATGGAGGTTCTGGGGCCAACGTCCTGACTTTC,CAISDGGSGANVLTF
TRBJ2-5,TRBV20-1,TRBD2,many,TGCAGTGCTAGGCCTAGGGCTAGCGGGCCGCAAGAGACCCAGTACTTC,CSARPRASGPQETQYF
TRBJ2-1,TRBV6-1,NA,many,TGTGCCAGCAGTGTCGGTTGGCAGGGATCCTACAATGAGCAGTTCTTC,CASSVGWQGSYNEQFF
TRBJ2-4,TRBV20-1,TRBD1,few,TGCAGTGTCGCCGGGACAGTGAACATTCAGTACTTC,CSVAGTVNIQYF
TRBJ2-7,TRBV5-1,NA,many,TGCGCCAGCAGCCTTCCAGGGGTTGGGTACGAGCAGTACTTC,CASSLPGVGYEQYF
TRBJ1-2,TRBV3-1,NA,NA,TGTGCCAGCAGCCGACGGAACTATGGCTACACCTTC,CASSRRNYGYTF
TRBJ1-2,TRBV6-1,NA,many,TGTGCCAGCAGAGAACAGAGGAACTATGGCTACACCTTC,CASREQRNYGYTF
TRBJ1-5,TRBV20-1,TRBD1,NA,TGCAGTGCTGGAGACAGGGGGAAGCCCCAGCATTTT,CSAGDRGKPQHF
TRBJ2-1,TRBV28,NA,few,TGTGCCAGCAGTTTCCAGGGTCTCTCCTACAATGAGCAGTTCTTC,CASSFQGLSYNEQFF
TRBJ2-2,TRBV20-1,TRBD2,few,TGCAGTGCTAGAAGCAGCGGGAGACGGGTCGGGGAGCTGTTTTTT,CSARSSGRRVGELFF
TRBJ2-7,TRBV2,TRBD1,NA,TGTGCCAGCAGGAAGGTACAGGGGAGATACGAGCAGTACTTC,CASRKVQGRYEQYF
TRBJ2-5,TRBV7-8,NA,NA,TGTGCCAGCAGCCCTAACGCTCAGGGGGAGACCCAGTACTTC,CASSPNAQGETQYF
TRBJ2-2,TRBV23-1,NA,many,TGCGCCAGCAGTCAAGAGGGTTACACCGGGGAGCTGTTTTTT,CASSQEGYTGELFF
TRBJ1-4,TRBV4-2,NA,few,TGTGCCAGCAGCCCCACAACGGCTGCATCTGGAAAACTGTTTTTT,CASSPTTAASGKLFF
TRBJ1-1,TRBV7-9,NA,few,TGTGCCAGCAGCTTTGCCTTGACGGTGGTGGACACTGAAGCTTTCTTT,CASSFALTVVDTEAFF
TRBJ2-1,TRBV20-1,NA,few,TGCAGTGCTAGAGTGGCGGTCACTTACAATGAGCAGTTCTTC,CSARVAVTYNEQFF
TRBJ2-1,TRBV4-3,TRBD2,NA,TGCGCCAGCAGCCGAGGACTAGCGGGGGAAGGGAGTGAGCAGTTCTTC,CASSRGLAGEGSEQFF
TRBJ2-7,TRBV4-3,NA,NA,TGCGCCAGCAGCCAAGATCTCAAGGGATCCTACGAGCAGTACTTC,CASSQDLKGSYEQYF
TRBJ1-1,TRBV3-1,NA,once,TGTGCCAGCAGCCAAGTGGGGGCGCGGTCTGAAGCTTTCTTT,CASSQVGARSEAFF
TRBJ1-6,TRBV5-1,TRBD1,NA,TGCGCCAGCAGCTCGGGCGGGGGACAGTATAATTCACCCCTCCACTTT,CASSSGGGQYNSPLHF
TRBJ1-2,TRBV4-1,NA,many,TGCGCCAGCAGCCAAGCACAGAGAAACTATGGCTACACCTTC,CASSQAQRNYGYTF
TRBJ2-2,TRBV7-9,TRBD2,NA,TGTGCCAGCAGCTTTACTAGCGGGGACACCGGGGAGCTGTTTTTT,CASSFTSGDTGELFF
TRBJ1-2,TRBV6-2/TRBV6-3,TRBD1,few,TGTGCCAGCAGTTACCCGAGGACAGGGGGCAACTATGGCTACACCTTC,CASSYPRTGGNYGYTF
TRBJ2-2,TRBV6-4,TRBD2,few,TGTGCCAGCAGTAGACACACTCCGGGAGGACTAGCGGGAGACGGCACCGGGGAGCTGTTTTTT,CASSRHTPGGLAGDGTGELFF
TRBJ2-3,TRBV12-2,NA,NA,TGTGCAAGTCGCTTAGCGTTAAGTCGGGGGGGCCTTACGGATACGCAGTATTTT,CASRLALSRGGLTDTQYF
TRBJ2-1,TRBV6-6,NA,NA,TGTGCCAGCAGTTATAGTGAGAAGCAGTTCTTC,CASSYSEKQFF
TRBJ1-6,TRBV20-1,NA,NA,TGCAGTGCTAGAGCACTGTGGGGAACTGGAAATTCACCCCTCCACTTT,CSARALWGTGNSPLHF
TRBJ2-6,TRBV5-1,NA,NA,TGCGCCAGCAGCTTGGCGCATATCGGGGCCGGAGGGGCCAACGTCCTGACTTTC,CASSLAHIGAGGANVLTF
TRBJ1-3,TRBV28,NA,NA,TGTGCCAGCAGTTTATCGATCAACACCATATATTTT,CASSLSINTIYF
TRBJ2-1,TRBV5-1,NA,NA,TGCGCCAGCAACCCTAACTTCCGGCGGTACAATGAGCAGTTCTTC,CASNPNFRRYNEQFF
TRBJ1-5,TRBV7-9,NA,NA,TGTGCCAGCAGCCATACCACGGGCAGCTTCAATCAGCCCCAGCATTTT,CASSHTTGSFNQPQHF
TRBJ2-1,TRBV7-9,TRBD1,NA,TGTGCCAGCAGTAAGGGACAGGCGAGCAATGAGCAGTTCTTC,CASSKGQASNEQFF
TRBJ2-5,TRBV4-3,TRBD1,NA,TGCGCCAGCAGCCGGAATAGGGGGCCGGAGACCCAGTACTTC,CASSRNRGPETQYF
TRBJ2-1,TRBV7-2,TRBD2,NA,TGTGCCAGCAGCCCCACCGGGACTAGCGGGTTCAATGAGCAGTTCTTC,CASSPTGTSGFNEQFF
TRBJ2-3,TRBV5-1,NA,NA,TGCGCCAGCAGCTTGACTAGCCCTGGGTCGGATACGCAGTATTTT,CASSLTSPGSDTQYF
TRBJ2-1,TRBV6-1,NA,NA,TGTGCCAGCAGTATTGACAGGCTGTCCTACAATGAGCAGTTCTTC,CASSIDRLSYNEQFF
TRBJ2-5,TRBV20-1,NA,few,TGCAGTGCTAGACAACGCCAAGGGACCCAGTACTTC,CSARQRQGTQYF
TRBJ2-3,TRBV18,TRBD1,many,TGTGCCAGCTCACCACCGGGACAGGTCCTTAGCACAGATACGCAGTATTTT,CASSPPGQVLSTDTQYF
TRBJ2-1,TRBV7-2,TRBD2,NA,TGTGCCAGCAGCTCGGCGGCGGGGGGTTACAATGAGCAGTTCTTC,CASSSAAGGYNEQFF
TRBJ1-4,TRBV6-1,NA,NA,TGTGCCAGCAGCTGGACAGCCCTTAATGAAAAACTGTTTTTT,CASSWTALNEKLFF
TRBJ1-6,TRBV27,TRBD1,NA,TGTGCCAGCAGTTTACAGACAGGGGGCTTTTTACCCCTCCACTTT,CASSLQTGGFLPLHF
TRBJ2-1,TRBV6-1,TRBD1,many,TGTGCCAGCAGTGGCTACAGGGGGTTAACCTCCTACAATGAGCAGTTCTTC,CASSGYRGLTSYNEQFF
TRBJ2-3,TRBV3-1,NA,many,TGTGCCAGCAGCCAAGCGGGCGGGGAGACAGATACGCAGTATTTT,CASSQAGGETDTQYF
TRBJ2-7,TRBV5-1,TRBD1,many,TGCGCCAGCAGCTTGTCTACCTCCCTACAAGACAGGGGGATATCCTACGAGCAGTACTTC,CASSLSTSLQDRGISYEQYF
TRBJ2-1,TRBV20-1,TRBD1,NA,TGCAGTGTTCTGTCCACCGAGACAGGGGGCTTGAATGAGCAGTTCTTC,CSVLSTETGGLNEQFF
TRBJ1-1,TRBV7-8,NA,NA,TGTGCCAGCAGCTTAGTTCGGCGGGGGGAAGCTTTCTTT,CASSLVRRGEAFF
TRBJ2-7,TRBV24-1,TRBD1,NA,TGTGCCACCAGTGATCCTGGACAGGGTGACGAGCAGTACTTC,CATSDPGQGDEQYF
TRBJ1-6,TRBV12-3/TRBV12-4,NA,many,TGTGCCAGCAGTGCGTCAGGTCGGTCACCCCTCCACTTT,CASSASGRSPLHF
TRBJ2-3,TRBV21-1,NA,many,TGTGCCAGCACCACCCTAGATGATCATTACACAGATACGCAGTATTTT,CASTTLDDHYTDTQYF
TRBJ2-3,TRBV7-2,TRBD2,few,TGTGCCAGCAGACTGACTAGCGGGAGAGCAGATACGCAGTATTTT,CASRLTSGRADTQYF
TRBJ2-5,TRBV12-3/TRBV12-4,NA,NA,TGTGCCAGCAGAAAAATTGGACACTTAGAGACCCAGTACTTC,CASRKIGHLETQYF
TRBJ2-3,TRBV20-1,TRBD2,many,TGCAGTGCTATTGCGGGAGGAGCGACAGATACGCAGTATTTT,CSAIAGGATDTQYF
TRBJ2-3,TRBV5-8,TRBD1,few,TGTGCCGGGGGACGGACAGGGGGAGTCGAAGATACGCAGTATTTT,CAGGRTGGVEDTQYF